These 21 T cell receptor beta chains were all obtained from the same sample, sequenced in a study of identical twins. TCRdb independently ran MiXCR on the 5' RACE reads; one entry per CDR3 protein. Seen here are about 250,000 distinct CDR3 sequences, 7.5% observed once, and the top ten hold around 5%. The same specimen was also included in a second study, on yellow fever vaccine responses in identical twins.

Input material: CD8+ T cells sorted from blood. The receptors stem from a woman under 30 in good health.

In this sample, this clonotype turned up many times. The chain links TRBV29-1 to TRBJ2-1; 9 nucleotides match TRBD1. Germline CDR1 and CDR2: SQVTM and ANQGSEA. V was pared by 0 bases and J by 9 bases, with 15 bases of the junction left unmatched. The CDR3 totals 17 residues. As DNA, the CDR3 is TGCAGCGTTGAAGAATGGGCTGGGGACAGGGCCCTGGGTGAGCAGTTCTTC. It codes for CSVEEWAGDRALGEQFF.

This clonotype was counted between two and nine times. This chain links TRBV6-4 with TRBJ1-6; maybe TRBD1 (6 bases). V gave up 2 bases and J gave up 7 bases, with 12 bases separating them. The germline V gene has CDR1 MRHNA and CDR2 SNTAGT. CDR3 size: 15 residues. Written as DNA, the CDR3 is TGTGCCAGCAGTGACGTCGGGGGCGGGAATTCACCCCTCCACTTT. Residues: CASSDVGGGNSPLHF.

This clonotype was seen more than once but under ten times. V gene TRBV9 combines with J gene TRBJ1-2; no firm D call. Trimming cost V 4 bases and J 5 bases, with 18 bases left between them. There are 15 residues in the CDR3. Germline V gives CDR1 SGDLS, CDR2 YYNGEE. For the CDR3, the DNA is TGTGCCAGCAGCTCACGGACTGAAACAAGATATGGCTACACCTTC. Its translation is CASSSRTETRYGYTF.

This clonotype was counted at least ten times. The chain carries TRBV5-5 and TRBJ2-2, with TRBD2 matching over 10 bases. Germline CDR1 is SGHKS and CDR2 is YYEKEE (reference sequence). The ends lost 0 bases at V and 1 base at J; junction bases unmatched: 6. This CDR3 region has 18 residues. CDR3 residues: CASSLDEAGGMNTGELFF. Written as DNA, the CDR3 is TGTGCCAGCAGCTTGGATGAAGCGGGAGGGATGAACACCGGGGAGCTGTTTTTT. Variable domain in full (rest from reference TRBV5-5 and TRBJ2-2): DAGVTQSPTHLIKTRGQQVTLRCSPISGHKSVSWYQQVLGQGPQFIFQYYEKEERGRGNFPDRFSARQFPNYSSELNVNALLLGDSALYLCASSLDEAGGMNTGELFFGEGSRLTVL.

This clonotype was counted only a few times. This chain links TRBV11-2 with TRBJ2-5, with D possibly called TRBD1 or TRBD2 (5 bases each). The CDR3 sequence is 15 residues long. V dropped 1 base and J dropped 2 bases, with 11 bases sitting between them. Per germline, CDR1 SGHAT and CDR2 FQNNGV. Written as DNA, the CDR3 is TGTGCCAGCAGCTTAGTGTGGGACGGTCAAGAGACCCAGTACTTC. Translated: CASSLVWDGQETQYF.

This clonotype has just a few counts. Here the CDR3 reads CATSEDGTGVTGELFF. In nucleotides, the CDR3 is TGTGCCACCAGTGAGGACGGGACAGGGGTAACCGGGGAGCTGTTTTTT. The chain combines TRBV24-1 with TRBJ2-2, with 10 positions matching TRBD1. Per germline, CDR1 KGHDR and CDR2 SFDVKD. This CDR3 region has 16 residues. The V segment lost 4 bases and the J segment 5 bases; nucleotides outside the gene matches: 6.

This clonotype was counted many times. V and J are TRBV5-6 and TRBJ2-1; 13 bases fit TRBD2. Germline loops: CDR1 SGHDT, CDR2 YYEEEE. J gave up 2 bases and V 0 bases, and 2 bases lay outside the gene matches. The CDR3 has 17 amino acids. The CDR3 reads CASSLGGTSGTYNEQFF. For the CDR3, the DNA is TGTGCCAGCAGCTTGGGCGGGACTAGCGGGACCTACAATGAGCAGTTCTTC.

This clonotype was recorded at least ten times. The chain recombines TRBV24-1 with TRBJ2-1; unclear D gene. The V end was cut by 5 bases, the J end by 0 bases, with 10 bases between. The CDR3 runs to 15 residues. The germline gives CDR1 KGHDR, CDR2 SFDVKD. CDR3 bases: TGTGCCACCAGTGGTCGAGATCCCTCCTACAATGAGCAGTTCTTC. Protein sequence: CATSGRDPSYNEQFF.

The rearrangement uses TRBV20-1 and TRBJ2-1; D unresolved. Trimming left V 1 base short and J 0 bases short, with 7 bases between. This CDR3 is built from 14 residues. The germline gives CDR1 DFQATT, CDR2 SNEGSKA (reference sequence). This CDR3 reads CSARVGSSYNEQFF. The CDR3 DNA follows: TGCAGTGCTAGAGTCGGCAGCTCCTACAATGAGCAGTTCTTC.

This sequence joins TRBV4-1 and TRBJ1-1; no clear D gene. This CDR3 has 14 residues. The ends were cut back, 0 bases at V and 1 base at J, with 6 bases in the middle. The germline V gene has CDR1 MGHRA and CDR2 YSYEKL. The CDR3 DNA follows: TGCGCCAGCAGCCAAGAGTGGGGGAACACTGAAGCTTTCTTT. Translating gives CASSQEWGNTEAFF.

This clonotype was detected many times. V and J are TRBV10-3 and TRBJ2-1; 8 positions agree with TRBD2. Per the germline V gene, CDR1 is ENHRY and CDR2 is SYGVKD. Germline trimming cut 4 bases from V and 6 bases from J; bases unmatched to any gene: 8. The CDR3 totals 15 residues. CDR3 sequence reads: CAISAGQRELNEQFF. The CDR3 bases are TGTGCCATCAGTGCGGGGCAGCGGGAGCTCAATGAGCAGTTCTTC.

This clonotype was seen only a few times. This chain links TRBV28 with TRBJ2-5; 7 bases are a match to TRBD1. The germline gives CDR1 MDHEN, CDR2 SYDVKM. J was trimmed by 0 bases and V by 3 bases; bases with no gene match: 10. The length of the CDR3 is 17 residues. The CDR3 loop reads CASSFSEPGQYQETQYF. DNA for the CDR3: TGTGCCAGCAGTTTCTCAGAGCCGGGACAGTACCAAGAGACCCAGTACTTC.

This clonotype was seen only a few times. The chain joins TRBV7-8 to TRBJ2-3; 8 bases are shared with TRBD2. The V gene's germline CDR1 is SGHVS and CDR2 FQNEAQ. The J segment lost 1 base and the V segment lost 1 base, leaving 13 bases of the junction unmatched. CDR3 length: 19 residues. The CDR3 is CASSLVPMASGGRTDTQYF. CDR3 nucleotide sequence: TGTGCCAGCAGCTTAGTGCCCATGGCAAGCGGGGGCCGCACAGATACGCAGTATTTT.

The V gene is TRBV7-8, the J gene TRBJ2-7; D might be TRBD2 (6 bases). The germline V and J ends were trimmed by 10 bases and 5 bases, with 27 bases remaining between them. Germline lookup yields CDR1 SGHVS and CDR2 FQNEAQ. This CDR3 has 16 residues. CDR3 amino acids: CATLALWGEASNEQYF. In DNA form, the CDR3 reads TGTGCCACCCTTGCACTTTGGGGGGAGGCTAGCAACGAGCAGTACTTC.

This clonotype was counted many times. The chain joins TRBV12-3 or TRBV12-4 to TRBJ1-1; perhaps TRBD1 as D (5 bases). This CDR3 is 14 amino acids long. V lost 4 bases, J lost 4 bases, and 13 bases lay in between. The CDR3 DNA follows: TGTGCCAGCAGTTCTCGTGGGGGAGGCACTGAAGCTTTCTTT. Protein: CASSSRGGGTEAFF.

This clonotype was found a few times. V gene TRBV12-3 or TRBV12-4 combines with J gene TRBJ2-2; D is perhaps TRBD2 (6 bases). The germline V and J ends were trimmed by 3 bases and 1 base, with 15 bases remaining between them. This CDR3 is 17 amino acids long. The CDR3 here is CASSFLRGTVNTGELFF. CDR3 coding DNA: TGTGCCAGCAGTTTTCTTCGGGGGACGGTGAACACCGGGGAGCTGTTTTTT.

This clonotype was detected a few times. The chain carries TRBV6-1 and TRBJ2-1, with 10 bases lining up with TRBD2. Losses at the gene ends were 0 bases for V and 4 bases for J; bases not matched to a gene: 15. CDR3 length equals 20 residues. The germline V gene has CDR1 MNHNS and CDR2 SASEGT. CDR3 DNA sequence: TGTGCCAGCAGTGAAGCAGCTATGAGAGCGGGAGGGCCTCGGTACAATGAGCAGTTCTTC. This sequence encodes CASSEAAMRAGGPRYNEQFF.

The rearrangement joins TRBV12-3 or TRBV12-4 to TRBJ2-1, with 8 positions matching TRBD1. Losses at the gene ends were 8 bases for V and 5 bases for J; bases not matched to a gene: 11. The CDR3 length is 15 residues. The CDR3 nucleotides are TGTGCCAGCCGGTCGGCAGGGGGCTTCCACAATGAGCAGTTCTTC. Protein sequence: CASRSAGGFHNEQFF.

This clonotype was detected ten times or more. The chain combines TRBV5-1 with TRBJ2-7, with 11 bases matching TRBD1. The trim removed 4 bases at V and 5 bases at J, leaving 5 bases unmatched. This CDR3 spans 14 amino acids. Germline-derived CDR1 and CDR2 are SGHRS and YFSETQ. The CDR3 here is CASSSGQGADEQYF. The CDR3 region has the DNA TGCGCCAGCAGCAGCGGACAGGGGGCAGACGAGCAGTACTTC.

This clonotype was observed many times. As DNA, the CDR3 is TGCAGCGTTGTCAACCCGAGCCACGGTGAGCAGTTCTTC. Residues: CSVVNPSHGEQFF. V is TRBV29-1 and J is TRBJ2-1, with D unresolved. Germline loops: CDR1 SQVTM, CDR2 ANQGSEA. V was cut by 4 bases and J by 9 bases, with 16 bases left in between. The CDR3 extends over 13 amino acids.

This clonotype was picked up many times. This chain connects TRBV7-2 to TRBJ1-3; D unclear. This CDR3 has 15 amino acids. Germline-derived CDR1 and CDR2 are SGHTA and FQGNSA. V was shortened by 1 base and J by 3 bases, with 10 bases between the two germline ends. Written as DNA, the CDR3 is TGTGCCAGCAGCTTAGACGCGGGGTTTGGAAACACCATATATTTT. The encoded protein is CASSLDAGFGNTIYF.